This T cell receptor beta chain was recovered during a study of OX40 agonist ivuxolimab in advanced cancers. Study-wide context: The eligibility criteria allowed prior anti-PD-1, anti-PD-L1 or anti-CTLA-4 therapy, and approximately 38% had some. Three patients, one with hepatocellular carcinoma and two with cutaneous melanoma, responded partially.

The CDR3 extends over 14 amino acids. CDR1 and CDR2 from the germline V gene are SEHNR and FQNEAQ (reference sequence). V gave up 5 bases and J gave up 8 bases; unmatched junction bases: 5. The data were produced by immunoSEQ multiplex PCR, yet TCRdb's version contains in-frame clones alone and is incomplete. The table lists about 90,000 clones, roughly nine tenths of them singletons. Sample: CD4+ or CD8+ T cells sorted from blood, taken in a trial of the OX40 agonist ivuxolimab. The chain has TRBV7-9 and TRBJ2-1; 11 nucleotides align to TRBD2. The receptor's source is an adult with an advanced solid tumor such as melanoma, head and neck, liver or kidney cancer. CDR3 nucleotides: TGTGCCAGCAGCCCCCCGGGACTAGCGGATGAGCAGTTCTTC. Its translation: CASSPPGLADEQFF.